Presented here are 17 T cell receptor beta chains from one specimen sequenced in a study of radiation and T cells in renal cell carcinoma. Time point denoted: blood 4 weeks post-SBRT, at nephrectomy. As for treatment: 15 Gy SBRT to primary tumor, nephrectomy 4 weeks later. TCRdb's copy holds only in-frame clones and misses some; the assay was immunoSEQ multiplex PCR. The sample includes about 83,000 clones, around 78% of them seen just once. This sample comprised blood, obtained from a patient whose treatment included radiotherapy and nephrectomy. Receptor source: a woman aged 60-75 years with renal cell carcinoma.

This chain joins TRBV2 and TRBJ1-2; 8 bases align to TRBD1. CDR1 SNHLY and CDR2 FYNNEI come from the germline V gene. J lost 3 bases, V lost 6 bases, and 3 bases had no gene match. The CDR3 spans 13 residues. The chain's CDR3 is CASRADRDYGYTF. In DNA, the CDR3 is TGTGCCAGCAGGGCGGACAGGGACTATGGCTACACCTTC.

The V gene is TRBV7-8, the J gene TRBJ1-5; perhaps TRBD1 as D (5 bases). The germline V gene encodes CDR1 SGHVS and CDR2 FQNEAQ. V was clipped by 5 bases and J by 1 base, with 15 bases between them. The CDR3 totals 16 residues. The CDR3 DNA is TGTGCCAGCAGCAGGGACGGGGCCCTAAGCAATCAGCCCCAGCATTTT. It yields the protein CASSRDGALSNQPQHF.

This chain links TRBV27 with TRBJ1-1; D is undetermined. V shed 0 bases and J shed 0 bases, with 5 bases lying between them. CDR1 MNHEY and CDR2 SMNVEV come from the germline V gene (reference sequence). The CDR3 has 14 residues. The CDR3 loop reads CASSLSFLNTEAFF. The DNA of the CDR3 is TGTGCCAGCAGTTTATCTTTCCTGAACACTGAAGCTTTCTTT.

The CDR3: CASSSPASGGSNTGELFF. CDR3 nucleotide sequence: TGTGCCAGCAGCTCCCCGGCTAGCGGGGGGTCGAACACCGGGGAGCTGTTTTTT. The gene calls are TRBV7-9 and TRBJ2-2, with 11 positions matching TRBD2. The CDR3 spans 18 residues. The V and J ends lost 4 bases and 0 bases, in that order; junction bases with no gene match: 7. Germline loops: CDR1 SEHNR, CDR2 FQNEAQ (reference sequence). Using reference TRBV7-9 and TRBJ2-2 for the parts outside the CDR3, the full variable domain is DTGVSQNPRHKITKRGQNVTFRCDPISEHNRLYWYRQTLGQGPEFLTYFQNEAQLEKSRLLSDRFSAERPKGSFSTLEIQRTEQGDSAMYLCASSSPASGGSNTGELFFGEGSRLTVL.

This sequence joins TRBV19 and TRBJ2-1; no definite D call. Between the trimmed V and J ends, which lost 0 bases and 2 bases, there was a span of 8 bases. This CDR3 has 15 residues. Germline values: CDR1 LNHDA, CDR2 SQIVND (reference sequence). The CDR3 nucleotides are TGTGCCAGTAGTATAGATTCTGGGACCTACAATGAGCAGTTCTTC. This encodes CASSIDSGTYNEQFF.

V and J are TRBV7-2 and TRBJ2-7; 8 positions match TRBD2. The CDR3 sequence is 17 residues long. V lost 1 base, J lost 1 base, and 9 bases stayed unmatched. Germline values: CDR1 SGHTA, CDR2 FQGNSA. The CDR3 bases are TGTGCCAGCAGCTTAGATTCCGGGGGGGCGTCGTCCTACGAGCAGTACTTC. Its protein product is CASSLDSGGASSYEQYF.

This clone is a singleton in its sample. The chain combines TRBV30 with TRBJ2-3; D is uncertain. Trimming stripped 2 bases from V and 6 bases from J, with 12 bases between. Per the germline V gene, CDR1 is GTSNPN and CDR2 is SVGIG (reference sequence). This CDR3 region has 13 residues. The CDR3 sequence: CAWSRVARDTQYF. In DNA, the CDR3 is TGTGCCTGGAGTCGGGTGGCGCGGGATACGCAGTATTTT.

The chain uses TRBV28 and TRBJ2-3; 7 nucleotides align to TRBD1. Germline V lookup: CDR1 MDHEN, CDR2 SYDVKM. The CDR3 is 14 residues long. V dropped 5 bases and J dropped 13; count of bases not matched to a gene: 15. The CDR3 nucleotides are TGTGCCAGCAGTCAAACAGGGGTGCAACTAAAAAAGTATTTT. The encoded protein is CASSQTGVQLKKYF.

The rearrangement joins TRBV27 to TRBJ1-2, with 7 positions matching TRBD1. Germline V lookup: CDR1 MNHEY, CDR2 SMNVEV (reference sequence). The CDR3 length is 16 residues. The V segment lost 3 bases and the J segment 4 bases; nucleotides outside the gene matches: 11. CDR3 in DNA: TGTGCCAGCAGTTTGACGTGGGATCGACAGGGCTATGGCTACACCTTC. Translation gives CASSLTWDRQGYGYTF.

The chain joins TRBV27 to TRBJ2-7; D is possibly TRBD2 (5 bases). V lost 3 bases and J 6 bases, leaving 6 bases between the germline ends. The CDR3 has 11 amino acids. Per the germline V gene, CDR1 is MNHEY and CDR2 is SMNVEV (reference sequence). CDR3 residues: CASSFRGEQYF. In DNA, the CDR3 is TGTGCCAGCAGTTTTCGGGGCGAGCAGTACTTC.

This clone was detected a few times. The chain carries TRBV27 and TRBJ1-1; the D is unclear. Germline lookup yields CDR1 MNHEY and CDR2 SMNVEV (reference sequence). CDR3 length: 13 residues. Deletions cut 2 bases from V and 0 bases from J, with 4 bases between. The CDR3 nucleotides read TGTGCCAGCAGTTTAAGTTTGAACACTGAAGCTTTCTTT. Translated: CASSLSLNTEAFF.

The rearrangement uses TRBV19 and TRBJ2-5; 7 nucleotides match TRBD1. Germline lookup yields CDR1 LNHDA and CDR2 SQIVND (reference sequence). The CDR3 is 16 amino acids. Trimming removed 0 bases from V and 3 bases from J; junction bases left unmatched: 7. In DNA, the CDR3 is TGTGCCAGTAGTATAGATCTAAGACAGGGAAAAGAGACCCAGTACTTC. This gives the protein CASSIDLRQGKETQYF.

The rearrangement joins TRBV7-2 to TRBJ1-6, with D unresolved. Germline V CDR1 and CDR2: SGHTA, FQGNSA. The germline V and J ends were trimmed by 2 bases and 8 bases, with 7 bases remaining between them. The CDR3 has 13 amino acids. CDR3 DNA: TGTGCCAGCAGCTTAAAGAGGGATTCACCCCTCCACTTT. It encodes CASSLKRDSPLHF.

The chain links TRBV18 to TRBJ2-4; 8 positions agree with TRBD2. The CDR3 runs to 15 residues. V trimming: 0 bases; J trimming: 3 bases; junction bases outside the gene matches: 1. The germline CDR1 and CDR2 sequences are KGHSH and LQKENI. This CDR3 reads CASSPPGGVKNIQYF. DNA for the CDR3: TGTGCCAGCTCACCACCCGGGGGGGTCAAAAACATTCAGTACTTC. The variable domain in full, completed from reference TRBV18 and TRBJ2-4, reads NAGVMQNPRHLVRRRGQEARLRCSPMKGHSHVYWYRQLPEEGLKFMVYLQKENIIDESGMPKERFSAEFPKEGPSILRIQQVVRGDSAAYFCASSPPGGVKNIQYFGAGTRLSVL.

The J gene is TRBJ1-4, the V gene TRBV18; unclear D gene. Trimming removed 3 bases from V and 6 bases from J, with 14 bases in between. Germline CDR1 reads KGHSH; CDR2 reads LQKENI. The CDR3 has 15 amino acids. This chain's CDR3 is CASSPPGGIDEKLFF. The CDR3 bases are TGTGCCAGCTCACCCCCCGGCGGGATTGATGAAAAACTGTTTTTT.

The gene calls are TRBV6-6 and TRBJ1-5, with D hard to call. Deletions cut 2 bases from V and 5 bases from J, with 10 bases between. Germline loops: CDR1 MNHNY, CDR2 SVGAGI (reference sequence). CDR3 size: 14 residues. CDR3 DNA: TGTGCCAGCAGTTACGCCCCAGGATATCAGCCCCAGCATTTT. Protein sequence: CASSYAPGYQPQHF.

This chain connects TRBV18 to TRBJ2-1; the match to TRBD2 covers 9 bases. The CDR3 is 18 amino acids. Trimming at V came to 0 bases and at J to 4 bases, leaving 10 bases not matched to a gene. Germline V CDR1 and CDR2: KGHSH, LQKENI. This CDR3 reads CASSPPVTKAGGYNEQFF. CDR3 DNA: TGTGCCAGCTCACCACCTGTAACTAAAGCGGGAGGTTACAATGAGCAGTTCTTC.